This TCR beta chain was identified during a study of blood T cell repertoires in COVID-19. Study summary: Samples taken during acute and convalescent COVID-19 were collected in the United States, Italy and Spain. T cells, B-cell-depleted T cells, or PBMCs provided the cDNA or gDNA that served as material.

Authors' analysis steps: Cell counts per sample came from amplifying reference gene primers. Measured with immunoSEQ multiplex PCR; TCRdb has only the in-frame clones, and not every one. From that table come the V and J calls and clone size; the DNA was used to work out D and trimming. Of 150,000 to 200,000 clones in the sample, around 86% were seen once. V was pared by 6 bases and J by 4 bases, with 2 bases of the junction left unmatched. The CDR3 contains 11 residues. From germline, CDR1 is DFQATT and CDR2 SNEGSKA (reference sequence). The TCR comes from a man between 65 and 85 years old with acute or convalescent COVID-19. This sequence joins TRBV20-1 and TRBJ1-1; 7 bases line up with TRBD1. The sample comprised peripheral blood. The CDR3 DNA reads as TGCAGTGCCCCAGGGGGCACTGAAGCTTTCTTT. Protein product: CSAPGGTEAFF.